The entry that follows covers one T cell receptor (beta chain) sequence. With 0 bases removed from V and 3 bases from J, the gap between germline ends came to 27 bases. The CDR3 contains 20 residues. The germline gives CDR1 SGDLS, CDR2 YYNGEE. The source of the sample is a study of graft-versus-host responses after intestinal transplantation. Sequencing used immunoSEQ multiplex PCR; TCRdb keeps in-frame clones, though not all of them. The sample includes fewer than 75,000 clones, 70% to 90% seen only once; the top ten take 1.5% to 2%. The chain combines TRBV9 with TRBJ1-1; D call uncertain. This receptor was taken from a human patient who received an intestinal transplant, so some T cells may come from the graft donor. The sequenced sample was PBMCs, obtained 26 days after transplant. The CDR3, as DNA: TGTGCCAGCAGCGTAGCTGAAGGTGGACCCGGGAGAGACGGGGACACTGAAGCTTTCTTT. Amino acid sequence: CASSVAEGGPGRDGDTEAFF.